The T cell receptor beta chain described here comes from a study of beta chain features in type 1 diabetes. About the research overall: The study found patients and healthy donors alike in age, gender and cell yields. Study-wide points: These data did not resolve whether HLA type affects TCRB rearrangement.

Sequencing targeted expressed TCRB transcripts, as all isolated RNA had been reverse transcribed. Here immunoSEQ multiplex PCR was the method, and the copy in TCRdb shows in-frame clones only, minus some. The table has just over 450,000 clones, 30% seen once. V was trimmed by 0 bases and J by 9 bases, leaving 9 bases between them. This CDR3 is 12 amino acids long. Germline CDR1 reads GTSNPN; CDR2 reads SVGIG (reference sequence). This clone was detected only a few times. Its target is unknown. The sequencing sample was made of naive CD4+ T cells from blood. This sequence joins TRBV30 and TRBJ1-5; D is uncertain. The sequence came from a man aged 18-30 years in good health. As DNA, the CDR3 is TGTGCCTGGAGTGTAAGTTATTGGCCCCAGCATTTT. It yields the protein CAWSVSYWPQHF. The full variable domain, in which reference TRBV30 and TRBJ1-5 provide the parts outside the CDR3, is SQTIHQWPATLVQPVGSPLSLECTVEGTSNPNLYWYRQAAGRGLQLLFYSVGIGQISSEVPQNLSASRPQDRQFILSSKKLLLSDSGFYLCAWSVSYWPQHFGDGTRLSIL.